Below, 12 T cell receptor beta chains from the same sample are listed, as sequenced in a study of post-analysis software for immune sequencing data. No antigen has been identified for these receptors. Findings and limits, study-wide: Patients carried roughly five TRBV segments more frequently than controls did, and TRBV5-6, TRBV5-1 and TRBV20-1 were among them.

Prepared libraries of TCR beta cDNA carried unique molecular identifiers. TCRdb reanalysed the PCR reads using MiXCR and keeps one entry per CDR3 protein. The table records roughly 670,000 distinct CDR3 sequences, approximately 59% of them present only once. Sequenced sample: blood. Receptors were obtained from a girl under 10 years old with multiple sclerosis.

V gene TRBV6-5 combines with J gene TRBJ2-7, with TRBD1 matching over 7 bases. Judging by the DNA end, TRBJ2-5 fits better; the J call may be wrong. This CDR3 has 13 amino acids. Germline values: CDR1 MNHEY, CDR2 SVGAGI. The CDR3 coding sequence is TGTGCCAGCAGTCGCGGACAGGTTGAGACCCAGTACTTC. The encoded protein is CASSRGQVETQYF.

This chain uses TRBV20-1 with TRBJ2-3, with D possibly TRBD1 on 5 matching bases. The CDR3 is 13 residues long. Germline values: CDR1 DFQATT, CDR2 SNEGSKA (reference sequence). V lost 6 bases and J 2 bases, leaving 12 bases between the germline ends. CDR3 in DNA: TGCAGTGCGTCGGACATCATCACAGATACGCAGTATTTT. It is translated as CSASDIITDTQYF.

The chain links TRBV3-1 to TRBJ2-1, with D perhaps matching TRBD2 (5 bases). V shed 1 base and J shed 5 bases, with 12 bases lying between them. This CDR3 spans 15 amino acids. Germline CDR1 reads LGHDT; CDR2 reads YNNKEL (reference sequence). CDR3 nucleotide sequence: TGTGCCAGCAGCCAAGGGGAGAACCCAAACAATGAGCAGTTCTTC. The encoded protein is CASSQGENPNNEQFF.

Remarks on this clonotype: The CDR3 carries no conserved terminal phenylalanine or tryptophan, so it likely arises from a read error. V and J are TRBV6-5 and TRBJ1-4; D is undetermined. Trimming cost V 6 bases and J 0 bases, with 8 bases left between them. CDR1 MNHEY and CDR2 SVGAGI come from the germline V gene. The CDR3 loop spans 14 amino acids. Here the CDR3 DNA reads TGTGCCAGCAGAATCGGTCCAACTAATGAAAAACTGTTTTGT. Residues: CASRIGPTNEKLFC.

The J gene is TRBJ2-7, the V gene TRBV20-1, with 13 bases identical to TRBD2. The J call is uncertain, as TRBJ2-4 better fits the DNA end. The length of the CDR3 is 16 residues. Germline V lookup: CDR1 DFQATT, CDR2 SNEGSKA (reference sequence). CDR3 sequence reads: CSARPTSGGAKNIQYF. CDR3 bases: TGCAGTGCTAGACCGACTAGCGGGGGGGCCAAAAACATTCAGTACTTC.

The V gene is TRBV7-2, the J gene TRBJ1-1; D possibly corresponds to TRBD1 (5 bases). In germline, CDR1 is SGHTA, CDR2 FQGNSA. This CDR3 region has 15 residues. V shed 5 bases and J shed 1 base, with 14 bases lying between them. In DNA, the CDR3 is TGTGCCAGCAGCCGTCGCTTTACAGGGAACACTGAAGCTTTCTTT. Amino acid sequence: CASSRRFTGNTEAFF.

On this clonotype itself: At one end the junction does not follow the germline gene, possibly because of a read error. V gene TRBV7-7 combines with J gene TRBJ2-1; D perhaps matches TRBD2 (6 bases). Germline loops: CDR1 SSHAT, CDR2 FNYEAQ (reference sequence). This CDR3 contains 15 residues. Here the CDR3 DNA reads TGTGCTAGCAGCTCTCCCGGGGCTCTCGGGGGTGAGCAGTTCTTC. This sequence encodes CASSSPGALGGEQFF.

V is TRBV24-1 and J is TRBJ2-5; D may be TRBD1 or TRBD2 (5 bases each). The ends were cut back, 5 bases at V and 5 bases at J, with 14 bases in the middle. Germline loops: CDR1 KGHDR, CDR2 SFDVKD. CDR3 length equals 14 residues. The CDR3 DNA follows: TGTGCCACCAGTGCCCCTGGTTGGGGGGAGACCCAGTACTTC. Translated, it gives CATSAPGWGETQYF.

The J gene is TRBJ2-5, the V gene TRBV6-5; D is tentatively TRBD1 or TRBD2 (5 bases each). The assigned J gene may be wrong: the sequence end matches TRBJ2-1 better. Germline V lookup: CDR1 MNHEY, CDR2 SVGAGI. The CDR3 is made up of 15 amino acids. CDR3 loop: CASSLEAGLEETQFF. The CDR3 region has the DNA TGTGCCAGCAGTTTGGAGGCAGGGCTGGAGGAGACCCAGTTCTTC.

The CDR3, as DNA: TGCAGTGCTAGAGATCTGGGTCCCGTCACAGATACGCAGTATTTT. Its protein is CSARDLGPVTDTQYF. The chain carries TRBV20-1 and TRBJ2-3; D uncertain. The CDR3 consists of 15 residues. The V gene's germline CDR1 is DFQATT and CDR2 SNEGSKA (reference sequence). The germline V and J ends were trimmed by 0 bases and 2 bases, with 12 bases remaining between them.

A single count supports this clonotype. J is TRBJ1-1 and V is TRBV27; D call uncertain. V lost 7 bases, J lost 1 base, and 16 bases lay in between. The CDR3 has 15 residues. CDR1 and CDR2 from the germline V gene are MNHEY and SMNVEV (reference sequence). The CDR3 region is CASTKRASENTEAFF. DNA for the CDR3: TGTGCCAGCACCAAGAGGGCGAGTGAGAACACTGAAGCTTTCTTT.

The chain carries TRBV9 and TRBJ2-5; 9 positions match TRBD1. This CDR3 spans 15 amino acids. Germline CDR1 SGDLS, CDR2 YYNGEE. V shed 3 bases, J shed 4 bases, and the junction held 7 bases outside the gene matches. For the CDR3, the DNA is TGTGCCAGCAGCGCAACCGGGACAGGGAGAGAGACCCAGTACTTC. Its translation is CASSATGTGRETQYF.